Listed below are T cell receptor beta chains from one sample, sequenced in a study of regulatory T cells in long-lasting Graves disease. One entry per CDR3 protein, called by TCRdb with MiXCR from the multiplex PCR reads. This sample has 700,000 or so distinct CDR3 sequences, with roughly 30% found just once. This specimen consisted of peripheral blood mononuclear cells (PBMCs), obtained when the disease was refractory, from a patient treated with antithyroid drugs. These receptors all come from a female donor with Graves disease. The CDR3 runs from the conserved cysteine through the conserved F or W. The order of the fields is V gene, clone size, D gene, J gene, CDR3 protein, CDR3 DNA. A D gene is named only where the DNA matches it firmly. Not all rows give a size; the values are once, few, many and, for expanded clones, a class.

>TRBV20-1|.|.|TRBJ2-4
CSAGTFGQKYF
TGCAGTGCCGGGACGTTTGGGCAAAAGTACTTC
>TRBV2|.|.|TRBJ2-2
CASSVIASRTGELFF
TGTGCCAGCAGTGTTATAGCCTCCCGCACAGGGGAGCTGTTTTTT
>TRBV7-9|.|.|TRBJ2-7
CASSQVGTRPYEQYF
TGTGCCAGCAGCCAAGTAGGGACAAGGCCCTACGAGCAGTACTTC
>TRBV7-9|.|.|TRBJ2-7
CASSQGGITYEQYF
TGTGCCAGCAGCCAAGGTGGCATAACCTACGAGCAGTACTTC
>TRBV6-1|few|.|TRBJ1-1
CASRTGVHTEAFF
TGTGCCAGCAGGACAGGTGTACACACTGAAGCTTTCTTT
>TRBV6-5|many|.|TRBJ1-6
CASSYSRAEFTLHF
TGTGCCAGCAGTTACTCCAGAGCAGAATTCACCCTCCACTTT
>TRBV3-1|.|.|TRBJ1-5
CASSQGFEAGAQHF
TGTGCCAGCAGCCAAGGGTTTGAGGCCGGGGCCCAGCATTTT
>TRBV28|many|.|TRBJ1-1
CASSLRARRQDNTEAFF
TGTGCCAGCAGTTTAAGGGCGAGGCGGCAGGACAACACTGAAGCTTTCTTT
>TRBV6-2/TRBV6-3|many|TRBD2|TRBJ2-7
CASGLAGKQYF
TGTGCCAGCGGACTAGCGGGAAAGCAGTACTTC
>TRBV12-3/TRBV12-4|.|.|TRBJ2-6
CASSLVGAGANVLTF
TGTGCCAGCAGTTTAGTGGGGGCTGGGGCCAACGTCCTGACTTTC
>TRBV11-2|.|.|TRBJ2-2
CASIPGRVPGELFF
TGTGCCAGCATACCCGGTAGGGTACCCGGGGAGCTGTTTTTT
>TRBV5-5|few|.|TRBJ1-1
CASSLKNGIEAFF
TGTGCCAGCAGCTTGAAGAACGGAATTGAAGCTTTCTTT
>TRBV12-3/TRBV12-4|.|TRBD2|TRBJ2-7
CASSLGGGVGEQYF
TGTGCCAGCAGTTTGGGCGGGGGAGTAGGGGAGCAGTACTTC
>TRBV27|few|.|TRBJ1-5
CASSFVGDQPQHF
TGTGCCAGCAGTTTCGTTGGGGATCAGCCCCAGCATTTT
>TRBV20-1|.|.|TRBJ2-4
CSARDQAKNIQYF
TGCAGTGCTAGAGATCAAGCCAAAAACATTCAGTACTTC
>TRBV5-1|.|.|TRBJ1-1
CASSLAGMWNTEAFF
TGCGCCAGCAGCTTGGCTGGCATGTGGAACACTGAAGCTTTCTTT
>TRBV12-3/TRBV12-4|.|TRBD1|TRBJ1-1
CASRGTGAPNTEAFF
TGTGCCAGCAGGGGGACAGGGGCCCCGAACACTGAAGCTTTCTTT
>TRBV10-3|.|.|TRBJ2-7
CATTREMGYEQYF
TGTGCCACCACCCGGGAAATGGGGTACGAGCAGTACTTC
>TRBV19|few|TRBD1|TRBJ1-2
CASSINSWTGSSYGYTF
TGTGCCAGTAGTATAAACTCTTGGACAGGGTCAAGCTATGGCTACACCTTC
>TRBV20-1|.|.|TRBJ2-2
CSARNTGELFF
TGCAGTGCTAGAAACACCGGGGAGCTGTTTTTT
>TRBV2|few|.|TRBJ2-7
CASGLFSGEQYF
TGTGCCAGCGGGCTTTTTTCGGGGGAGCAGTACTTC
>TRBV5-1|once|.|TRBJ2-7
CASSPSSFNEQYF
TGCGCCAGCAGCCCATCGTCATTCAACGAGCAGTACTTC
>TRBV20-1|.|.|TRBJ2-5
CSAARSQETQYF
TGCAGTGCTGCCCGGTCACAAGAGACCCAGTACTTC
>TRBV19|few|TRBD1|TRBJ1-2
CASSSTGTEYGYTF
TGTGCCAGTAGTAGCACCGGGACAGAATATGGCTACACCTTC
>TRBV29-1|.|.|TRBJ2-6
CSVDRVSGANVLTF
TGCAGCGTTGACAGGGTTTCTGGGGCCAACGTCCTGACTTTC
>TRBV9|many|TRBD1|TRBJ2-5
CASSVDRQETQYF
TGTGCCAGCAGTGTGGACAGGCAAGAGACCCAGTACTTC
>TRBV20-1|once|TRBD1|TRBJ1-6
CSARGDRVSPLHF
TGCAGTGCTAGAGGGGACAGGGTTTCACCCCTCCACTTT
>TRBV11-2|.|.|TRBJ1-4
CASSLVYNRVHPTNEKLFF
TGTGCCAGCAGCTTAGTGTACAACAGGGTACATCCAACTAATGAAAAACTGTTTTTT
>TRBV12-3/TRBV12-4|many|TRBD1|TRBJ1-1
CASSRGQSEAFF
TGTGCCAGCAGTAGGGGACAGAGTGAAGCTTTCTTT
>TRBV6-4|few|TRBD2|TRBJ2-5
CASSPTSGTQETQYF
TGTGCCAGCTCCCCGACTAGCGGGACGCAAGAGACCCAGTACTTC
>TRBV30|.|.|TRBJ1-2
CAGKAAEQYYGYTF
TGTGCCGGGAAGGCCGCCGAACAATACTATGGCTACACCTTC
>TRBV6-2/TRBV6-3|few|.|TRBJ1-1
CASSYNEVGSTEAFF
TGTGCCAGCAGTTACAACGAGGTGGGGAGCACTGAAGCTTTCTTT
>TRBV11-2|few|TRBD1|TRBJ1-2
CASSLGGQGAGGYTF
TGTGCCAGCAGCTTGGGGGGACAGGGGGCCGGAGGCTACACCTTC
>TRBV30|.|.|TRBJ1-1
CAWRRNYLLEAFF
TGTGCCTGGAGACGCAACTATTTACTTGAAGCTTTCTTT
>TRBV5-1|.|.|TRBJ2-7
CASSVTPYEQYF
TGCGCCAGCAGCGTTACACCCTACGAGCAGTACTTC
>TRBV20-1|.|.|TRBJ2-1
CSARVLAVRNNEQFF
TGCAGTGCTAGAGTACTTGCGGTCCGTAACAATGAGCAGTTCTTC
>TRBV9|.|TRBD1|TRBJ1-3
CASSVAGQGGNTIYF
TGTGCCAGCAGCGTAGCAGGACAGGGGGGAAACACCATATATTTT
>TRBV7-2|.|.|TRBJ1-5
CASSFAWGGNQPQHF
TGTGCCAGCAGCTTTGCGTGGGGGGGCAATCAGCCCCAGCATTTT
>TRBV5-1|few|.|TRBJ1-1
CASRGTPIGLNTEAFF
TGCGCCAGCAGGGGTACACCCATTGGCCTGAACACTGAAGCTTTCTTT
>TRBV18|.|.|TRBJ1-1
CASSSSGEAFF
TGTGCCAGCTCGTCATCTGGGGAAGCTTTCTTT
>TRBV5-1|.|.|TRBJ2-7
CASSPTGGLNEQYF
TGCGCCAGCAGCCCTACTGGGGGGTTGAACGAGCAGTACTTC
>TRBV5-1|few|.|TRBJ1-1
CASSLEPVMNAEAFF
TGCGCCAGCAGCTTGGAGCCAGTCATGAACGCTGAAGCTTTCTTT
>TRBV20-1|few|.|TRBJ1-6
CSARWDSPLHF
TGCAGTGCTAGGTGGGATTCACCCCTCCACTTT
>TRBV12-3/TRBV12-4|many|.|TRBJ1-6
CASSPLGGNNSPLHF
TGTGCCAGCAGTCCCCTCGGGGGTAATAATTCACCCCTCCACTTT
>TRBV7-9|few|TRBD2|TRBJ2-7
CASSNPSGTYEQYF
TGTGCCAGCAGCAACCCTAGCGGGACGTACGAGCAGTACTTC